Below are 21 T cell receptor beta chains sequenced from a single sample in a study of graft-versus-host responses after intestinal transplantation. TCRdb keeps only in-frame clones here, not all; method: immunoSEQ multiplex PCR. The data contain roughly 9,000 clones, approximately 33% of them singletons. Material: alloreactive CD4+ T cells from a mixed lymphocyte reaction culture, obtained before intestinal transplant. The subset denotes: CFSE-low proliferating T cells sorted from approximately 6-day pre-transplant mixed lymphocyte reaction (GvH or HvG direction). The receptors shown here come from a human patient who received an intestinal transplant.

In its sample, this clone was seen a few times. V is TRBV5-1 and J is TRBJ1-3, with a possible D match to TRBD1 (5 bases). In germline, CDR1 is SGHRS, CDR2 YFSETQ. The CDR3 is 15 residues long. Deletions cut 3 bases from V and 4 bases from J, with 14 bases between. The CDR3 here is CASSYQSGVGNTIYF. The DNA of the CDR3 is TGCGCCAGCAGCTATCAGTCGGGGGTCGGAAACACCATATATTTT.

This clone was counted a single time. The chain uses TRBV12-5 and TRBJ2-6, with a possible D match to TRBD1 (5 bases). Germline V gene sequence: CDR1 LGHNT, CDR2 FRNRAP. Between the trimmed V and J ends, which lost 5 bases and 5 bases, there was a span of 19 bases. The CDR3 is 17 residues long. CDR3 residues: CASGRAPGQSRANVLTF. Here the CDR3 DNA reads TGTGCTAGTGGTCGTGCGCCAGGACAAAGTCGGGCCAACGTCCTGACTTTC.

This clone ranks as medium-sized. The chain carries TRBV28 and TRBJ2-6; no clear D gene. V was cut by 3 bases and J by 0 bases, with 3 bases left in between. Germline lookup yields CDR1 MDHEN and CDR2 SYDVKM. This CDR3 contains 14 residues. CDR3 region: CASSFYSGANVLTF. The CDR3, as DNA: TGTGCCAGCAGTTTTTACTCTGGGGCCAACGTCCTGACTTTC.

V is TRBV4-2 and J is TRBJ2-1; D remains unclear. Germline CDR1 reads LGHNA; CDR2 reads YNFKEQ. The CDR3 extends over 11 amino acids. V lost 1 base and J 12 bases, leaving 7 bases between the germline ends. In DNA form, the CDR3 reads TGTGCCAGCAGCCAAGCTCTATGGCAGTTCTTC. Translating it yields CASSQALWQFF.

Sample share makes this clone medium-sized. CDR3 in DNA: TGTGCCAGCAGCTTAAGGGGACAGACCCAGCATTTT. Translated: CASSLRGQTQHF. V usage is TRBV7-2 and J usage is TRBJ1-5, with 7 bases fitting TRBD1. CDR1 and CDR2 from the germline V gene are SGHTA and FQGNSA. The ends lost 2 bases at V and 11 bases at J; junction bases unmatched: 3. The CDR3 covers 12 residues. Full variable domain (outside the CDR3, taken from reference TRBV7-2 and TRBJ1-5): GAGVSQSPSNKVTEKGKDVELRCDPISGHTALYWYRQSLGQGLEFLIYFQGNSAPDKSGLPSDRFSAERTGGSVSTLTIQRTQQEDSAVYLCASSLRGQTQHFGDGTRLSIL.

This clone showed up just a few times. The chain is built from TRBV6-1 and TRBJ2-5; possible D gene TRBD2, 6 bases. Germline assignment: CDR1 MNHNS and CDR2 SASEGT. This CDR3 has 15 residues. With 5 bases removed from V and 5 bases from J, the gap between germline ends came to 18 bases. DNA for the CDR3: TGTGCCAGCAGTCTCGATGGGGGGAGTTCCGAGACCCAGTACTTC. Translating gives CASSLDGGSSETQYF.

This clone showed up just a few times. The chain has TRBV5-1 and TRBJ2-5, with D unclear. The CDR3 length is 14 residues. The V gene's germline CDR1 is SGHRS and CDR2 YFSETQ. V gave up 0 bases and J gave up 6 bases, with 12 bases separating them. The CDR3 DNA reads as TGCGCCAGCAGCTTGGCCACCTTCGAGAAGACCCAGTACTTC. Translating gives CASSLATFEKTQYF.

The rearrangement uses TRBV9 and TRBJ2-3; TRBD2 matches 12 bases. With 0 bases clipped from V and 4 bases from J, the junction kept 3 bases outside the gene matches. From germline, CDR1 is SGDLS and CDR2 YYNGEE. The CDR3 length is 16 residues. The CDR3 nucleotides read TGTGCCAGCAGCGTAGGCTCTAGCGGGGGGGCAGATACGCAGTATTTT. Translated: CASSVGSSGGADTQYF.

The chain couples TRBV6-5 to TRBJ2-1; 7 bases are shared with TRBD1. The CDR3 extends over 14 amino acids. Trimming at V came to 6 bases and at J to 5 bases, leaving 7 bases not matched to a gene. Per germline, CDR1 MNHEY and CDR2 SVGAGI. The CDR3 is CASRIRQGNNEQFF. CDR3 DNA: TGTGCCAGCAGGATCCGACAGGGTAACAATGAGCAGTTCTTC.

The CDR3 protein is CASDQGASGNTIYF. CDR3 in DNA: TGTGCCAGCGATCAGGGGGCCTCTGGAAACACCATATATTTT. The genes are TRBV6-5 and TRBJ1-3; 8 bases align to TRBD1. V shed 8 bases and J 0 bases; nucleotides not matched to a gene: 3. Per the germline V gene, CDR1 is MNHEY and CDR2 is SVGAGI. CDR3 length equals 14 residues.

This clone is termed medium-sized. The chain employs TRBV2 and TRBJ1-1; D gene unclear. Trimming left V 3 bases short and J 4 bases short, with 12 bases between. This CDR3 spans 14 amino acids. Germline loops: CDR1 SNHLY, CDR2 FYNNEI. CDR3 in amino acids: CASSEAAAGTEAFF. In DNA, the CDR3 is TGTGCCAGCAGTGAGGCGGCGGCGGGCACTGAAGCTTTCTTT.

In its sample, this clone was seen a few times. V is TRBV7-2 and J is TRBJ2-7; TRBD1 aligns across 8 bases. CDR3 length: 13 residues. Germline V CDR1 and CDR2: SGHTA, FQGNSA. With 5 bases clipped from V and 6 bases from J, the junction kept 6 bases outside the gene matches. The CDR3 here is CASSPRTGREQYF. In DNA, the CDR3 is TGTGCCAGCAGCCCACGGACAGGGCGCGAGCAGTACTTC.

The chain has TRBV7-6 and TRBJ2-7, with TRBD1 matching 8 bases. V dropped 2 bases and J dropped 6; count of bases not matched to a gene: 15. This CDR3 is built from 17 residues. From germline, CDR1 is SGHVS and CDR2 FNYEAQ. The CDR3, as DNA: TGTGCCAGCAGCTTAAGCAGGGCAGGACAGGGAAATCGCGAGCAGTACTTC. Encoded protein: CASSLSRAGQGNREQYF.

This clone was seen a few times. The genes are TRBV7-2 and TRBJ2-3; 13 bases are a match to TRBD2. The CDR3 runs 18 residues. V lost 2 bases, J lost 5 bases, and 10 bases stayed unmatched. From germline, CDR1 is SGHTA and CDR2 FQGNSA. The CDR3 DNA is TGTGCCAGCAGCTTACGAGGAGGGACTAGCGGGGAGGGAGATACGCAGTATTTT. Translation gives CASSLRGGTSGEGDTQYF.

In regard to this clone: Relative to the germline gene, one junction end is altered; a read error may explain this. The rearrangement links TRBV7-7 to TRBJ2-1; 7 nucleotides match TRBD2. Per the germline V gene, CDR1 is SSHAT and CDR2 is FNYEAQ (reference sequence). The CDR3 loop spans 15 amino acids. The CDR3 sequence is CASSPNFAGGNEQFF. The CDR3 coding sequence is TGTGCTAGCAGCCCGAACTTCGCCGGGGGGAATGAGCAGTTCTTC.

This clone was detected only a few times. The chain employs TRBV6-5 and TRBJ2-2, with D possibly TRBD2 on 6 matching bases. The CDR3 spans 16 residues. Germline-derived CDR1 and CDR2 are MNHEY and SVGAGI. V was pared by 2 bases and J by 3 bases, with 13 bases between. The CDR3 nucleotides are TGTGCCAGCAGTTACAACGGCTGGGGGGACACCGGGGAGCTGTTTTTT. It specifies CASSYNGWGDTGELFF.

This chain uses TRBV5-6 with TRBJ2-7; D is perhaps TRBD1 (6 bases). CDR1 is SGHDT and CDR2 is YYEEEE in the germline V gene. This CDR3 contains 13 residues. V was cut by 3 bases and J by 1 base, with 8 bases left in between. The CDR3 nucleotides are TGTGCCAGCAGCTCGGGACAATCCTACGAGCAGTACTTC. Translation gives CASSSGQSYEQYF. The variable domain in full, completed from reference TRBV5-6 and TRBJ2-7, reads DAGVTQSPTHLIKTRGQQVTLRCSPKSGHDTVSWYQQALGQGPQFIFQYYEEEERQRGNFPDRFSGHQFPNYSSELNVNALLLGDSALYLCASSSGQSYEQYFGPGTRLTVT.

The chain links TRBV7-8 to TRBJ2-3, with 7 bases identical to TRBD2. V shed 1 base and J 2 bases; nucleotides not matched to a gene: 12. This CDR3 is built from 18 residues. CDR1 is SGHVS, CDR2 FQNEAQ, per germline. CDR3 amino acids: CASSLGVLRDYHTDTQYF. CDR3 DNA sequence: TGTGCCAGCAGCTTAGGTGTCCTCCGGGACTACCACACAGATACGCAGTATTTT.

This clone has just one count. The CDR3 protein is CASSLVGGPTDTQYF. CDR3 DNA sequence: TGTGCCAGCAGCTTAGTCGGCGGCCCCACAGATACGCAGTATTTT. This rearrangement joins TRBV7-2 to TRBJ2-3, with no clear D. The V end lost 1 base, the J end lost 2 bases, and 10 bases lay between the germline ends. The CDR3 consists of 15 residues. The germline gives CDR1 SGHTA, CDR2 FQGNSA.

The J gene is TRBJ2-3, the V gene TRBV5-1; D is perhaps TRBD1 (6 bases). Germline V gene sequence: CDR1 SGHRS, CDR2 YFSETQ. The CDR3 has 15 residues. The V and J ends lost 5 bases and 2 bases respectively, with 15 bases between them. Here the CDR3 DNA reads TGCGCCAGCAGGGGACACGGATTTGACACAGATACGCAGTATTTT. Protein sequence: CASRGHGFDTDTQYF.

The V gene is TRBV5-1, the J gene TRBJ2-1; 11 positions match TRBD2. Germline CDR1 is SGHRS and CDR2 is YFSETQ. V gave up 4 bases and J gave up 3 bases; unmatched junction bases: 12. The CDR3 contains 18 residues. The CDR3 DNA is TGCGCCAGCAGCCCATTTCATGTAGCGGGGGGGCTCTACAATGAGCAGTTCTTC. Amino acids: CASSPFHVAGGLYNEQFF.